The T cell receptor (beta chain) described here comes from a study of molecular identifiers for immune sequencing clone quantification. TCRdb re-analysed the PCR reads in MiXCR, keeping a single row per CDR3 protein. The table shows hundreds of thousands of distinct CDR3 sequences, with nearly 20% occurring only once. This clonotype appeared many times. What it recognizes is unknown. Naive CD8 sequencing libraries were generated from about 21,000 to 970,000 sorted cells, with 10%, 30% or 50% RNA as input. General study results and limits: Clones of above 20 RNA copies carried over 99% of effector molecules; in naive cells they carried under 1%.

There are 17 residues in the CDR3. Germline V gene lookup returns CDR1 MGHRA and CDR2 YSYEKL. Trimming left V 0 bases short and J 0 bases short, with 12 bases between. The specimen was naive CD8+ T cells from blood, with Jurkat cell RNA spiked in. As to subset: FACS-sorted CD8+CD4-CCR7+CD45RA+ naive T cells. The chain joins TRBV4-1 to TRBJ1-3, with D hard to call. The receptor was isolated from a human donor in good health. Some libraries in this study had Jurkat cell RNA spiked in. The CDR3 spells CASSQEQQVSSGNTIYF. In DNA, the CDR3 is TGCGCCAGCAGCCAAGAGCAGCAGGTCAGCTCTGGAAACACCATATATTTT.